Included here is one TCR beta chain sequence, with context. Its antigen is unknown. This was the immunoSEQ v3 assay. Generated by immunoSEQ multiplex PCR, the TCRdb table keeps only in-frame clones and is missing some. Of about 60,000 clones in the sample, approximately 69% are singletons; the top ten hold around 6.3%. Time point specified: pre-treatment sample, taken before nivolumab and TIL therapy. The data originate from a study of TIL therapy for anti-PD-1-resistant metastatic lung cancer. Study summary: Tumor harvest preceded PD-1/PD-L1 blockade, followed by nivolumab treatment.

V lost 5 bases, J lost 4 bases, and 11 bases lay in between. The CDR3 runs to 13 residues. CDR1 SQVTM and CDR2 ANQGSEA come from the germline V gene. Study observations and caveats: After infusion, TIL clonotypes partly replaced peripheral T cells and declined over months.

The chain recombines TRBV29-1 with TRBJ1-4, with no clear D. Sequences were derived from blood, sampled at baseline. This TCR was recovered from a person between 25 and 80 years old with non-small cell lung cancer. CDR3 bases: TGCAGCGTTAGGACGTTCAATAATGAAAAACTGTTTTTT. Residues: CSVRTFNNEKLFF. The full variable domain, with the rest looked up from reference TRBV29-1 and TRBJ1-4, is SAVISQKPSRDICQRGTSLTIQCQVDSQVTMMFWYRQQPGQSLTLIATANQGSEATYESGFVIDKFPISRPNLTFSTLTVSNMSPEDSSIYLCSVRTFNNEKLFFGSGTQLSVL.